The following is a T cell receptor (beta chain) sequence with its context. The antigen is unknown. The sample originates from a study of T cell repertoires in cytomegalovirus infection. General study results and limits: The ex vivo response showed dominance by HLA-C-restricted CMV-specific TCR beta clonotypes.

The CDR3 spans 13 residues. The V and J ends lost 1 base and 3 bases respectively, with 6 bases between them. Germline values: CDR1 LNHDA, CDR2 SQIVND (reference sequence). TCRdb re-derived calls from the reads in MiXCR, one entry per CDR3 protein. The table shows fewer than 950,000 distinct CDR3 sequences, with approximately 29% occurring only once. The chain recombines TRBV19 with TRBJ1-1, with D unresolved. The receptor's source is a human donor in good health (CMV status not recorded). Some clones in this sample may be carry-over from other donors' samples. Sequencing was performed on cultured CD8+ T cells from PBMCs, taken from culture after CMV antigen stimulation. Written as DNA, the CDR3 is TGTGCCAGTAGTATAGTGCAGTACACTGAAGCTTTCTTT. Its protein product is CASSIVQYTEAFF.